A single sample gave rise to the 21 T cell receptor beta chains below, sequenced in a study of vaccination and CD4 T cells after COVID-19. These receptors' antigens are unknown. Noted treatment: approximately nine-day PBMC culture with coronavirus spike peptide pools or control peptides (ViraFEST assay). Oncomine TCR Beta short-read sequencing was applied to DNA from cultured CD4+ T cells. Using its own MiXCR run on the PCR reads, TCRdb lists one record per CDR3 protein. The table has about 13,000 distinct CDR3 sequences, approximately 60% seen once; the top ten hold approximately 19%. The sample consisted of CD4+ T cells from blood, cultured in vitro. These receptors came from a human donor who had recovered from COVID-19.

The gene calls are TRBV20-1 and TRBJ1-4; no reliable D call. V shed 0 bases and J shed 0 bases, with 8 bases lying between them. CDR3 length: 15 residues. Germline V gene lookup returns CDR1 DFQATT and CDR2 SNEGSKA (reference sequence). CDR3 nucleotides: TGCAGTGCTAGAGATCCGGGTGCAACTAATGAAAAACTGTTTTTT. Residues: CSARDPGATNEKLFF.

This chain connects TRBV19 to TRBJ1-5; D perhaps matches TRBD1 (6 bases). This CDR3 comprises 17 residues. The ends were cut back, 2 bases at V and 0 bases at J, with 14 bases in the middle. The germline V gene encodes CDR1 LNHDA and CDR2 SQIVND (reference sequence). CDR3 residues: CASSIKGTRNSNQPQHF. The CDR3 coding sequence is TGTGCCAGTAGTATAAAGGGGACAAGAAATAGCAATCAGCCCCAGCATTTT.

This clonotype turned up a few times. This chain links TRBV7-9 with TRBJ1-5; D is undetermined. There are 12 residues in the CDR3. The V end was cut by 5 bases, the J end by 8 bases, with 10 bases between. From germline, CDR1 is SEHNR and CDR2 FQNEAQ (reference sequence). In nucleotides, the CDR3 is TGTGCCAGCAGCGCAGACGGGGAGCCCCAGCATTTT. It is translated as CASSADGEPQHF.

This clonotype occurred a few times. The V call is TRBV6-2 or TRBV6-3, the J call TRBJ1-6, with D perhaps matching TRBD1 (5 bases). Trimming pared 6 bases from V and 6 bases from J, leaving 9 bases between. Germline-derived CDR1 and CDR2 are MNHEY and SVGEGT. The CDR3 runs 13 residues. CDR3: CASRDRANSPLHF. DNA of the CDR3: TGTGCCAGCAGAGACAGAGCTAATTCACCCCTCCACTTT.

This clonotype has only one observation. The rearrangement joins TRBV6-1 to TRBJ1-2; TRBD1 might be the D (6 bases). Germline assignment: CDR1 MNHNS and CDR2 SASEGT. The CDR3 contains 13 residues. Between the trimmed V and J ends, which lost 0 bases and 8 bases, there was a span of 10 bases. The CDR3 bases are TGTGCCAGCAGTGAAGCGGCGGGGGCCGGCTACACCTTC. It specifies CASSEAAGAGYTF.

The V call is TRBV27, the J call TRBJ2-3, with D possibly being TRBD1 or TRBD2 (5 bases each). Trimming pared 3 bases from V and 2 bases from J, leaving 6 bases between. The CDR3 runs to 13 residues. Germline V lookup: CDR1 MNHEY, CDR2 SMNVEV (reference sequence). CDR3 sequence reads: CASSLGDTDTQYF. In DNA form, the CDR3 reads TGTGCCAGCAGTTTGGGGGACACAGATACGCAGTATTTT.

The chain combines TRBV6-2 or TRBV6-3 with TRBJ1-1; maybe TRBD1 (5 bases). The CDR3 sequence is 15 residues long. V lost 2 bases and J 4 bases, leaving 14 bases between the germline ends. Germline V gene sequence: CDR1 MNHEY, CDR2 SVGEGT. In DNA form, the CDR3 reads TGTGCCAGCAGTTACGGTAGGGGAAGAGGCACTGAAGCTTTCTTT. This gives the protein CASSYGRGRGTEAFF.

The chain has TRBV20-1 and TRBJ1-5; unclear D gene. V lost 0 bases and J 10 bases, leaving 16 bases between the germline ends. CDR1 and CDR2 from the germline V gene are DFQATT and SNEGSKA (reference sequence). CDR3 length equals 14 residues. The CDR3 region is CSARDPGLSGPQHF. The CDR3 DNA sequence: TGCAGTGCTAGAGACCCCGGACTCTCCGGACCCCAGCATTTT.

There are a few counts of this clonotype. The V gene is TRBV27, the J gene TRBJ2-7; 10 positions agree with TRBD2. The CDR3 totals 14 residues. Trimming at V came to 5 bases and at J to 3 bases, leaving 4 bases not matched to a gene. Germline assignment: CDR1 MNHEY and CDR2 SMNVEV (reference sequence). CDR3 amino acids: CASSPLAGVYEQYF. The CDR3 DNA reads TGTGCCAGCAGTCCGCTAGCGGGAGTCTACGAGCAGTACTTC.

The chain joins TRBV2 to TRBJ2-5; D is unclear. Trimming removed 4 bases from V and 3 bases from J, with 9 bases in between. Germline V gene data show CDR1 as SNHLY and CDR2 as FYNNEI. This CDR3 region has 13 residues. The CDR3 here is CASSGRPKETQYF. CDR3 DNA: TGTGCCAGCAGTGGTCGGCCCAAAGAGACCCAGTACTTC.

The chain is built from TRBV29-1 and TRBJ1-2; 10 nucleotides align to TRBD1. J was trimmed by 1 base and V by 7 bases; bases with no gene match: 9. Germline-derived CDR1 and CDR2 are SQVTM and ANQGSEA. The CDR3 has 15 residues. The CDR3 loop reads CSASTRTGGNYGYTF. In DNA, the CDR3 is TGCAGCGCCTCCACCAGGACAGGGGGTAACTATGGCTACACCTTC.

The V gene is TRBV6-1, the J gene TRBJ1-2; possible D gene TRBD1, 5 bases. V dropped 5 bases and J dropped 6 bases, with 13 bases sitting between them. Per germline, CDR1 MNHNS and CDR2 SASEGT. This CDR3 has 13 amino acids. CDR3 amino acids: CASSRDRPNGYTF. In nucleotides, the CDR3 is TGTGCCAGCAGTCGAGACAGACCCAATGGCTACACCTTC.

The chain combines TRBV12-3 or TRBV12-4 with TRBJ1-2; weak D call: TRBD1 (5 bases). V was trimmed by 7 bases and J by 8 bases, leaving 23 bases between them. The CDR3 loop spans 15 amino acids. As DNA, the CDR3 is TGTGCCAGCACCCCCGACAACGGCAGGGTAGGCGGCTACACCTTC. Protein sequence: CASTPDNGRVGGYTF.

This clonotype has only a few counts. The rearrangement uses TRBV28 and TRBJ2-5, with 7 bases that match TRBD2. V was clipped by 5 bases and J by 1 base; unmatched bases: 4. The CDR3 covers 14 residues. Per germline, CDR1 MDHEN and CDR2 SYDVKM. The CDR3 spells CASSTLAGQETQYF. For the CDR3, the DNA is TGTGCCAGCAGTACTTTAGCGGGCCAAGAGACCCAGTACTTC.

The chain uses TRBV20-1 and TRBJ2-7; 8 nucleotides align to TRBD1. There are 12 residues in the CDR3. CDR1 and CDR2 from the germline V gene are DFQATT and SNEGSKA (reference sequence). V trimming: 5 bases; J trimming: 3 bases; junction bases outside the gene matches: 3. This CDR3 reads CSAPTGGYEQYF. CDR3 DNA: TGCAGTGCTCCTACAGGGGGCTACGAGCAGTACTTC.

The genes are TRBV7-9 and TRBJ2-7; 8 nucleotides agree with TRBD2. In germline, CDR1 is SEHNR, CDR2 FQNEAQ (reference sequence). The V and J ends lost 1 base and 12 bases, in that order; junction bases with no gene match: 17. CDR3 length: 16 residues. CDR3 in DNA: TGTGCCAGCAGCTTAGTCGGCCTGAGGGAGGGGACTAGGTCGTACTTC. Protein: CASSLVGLREGTRSYF.

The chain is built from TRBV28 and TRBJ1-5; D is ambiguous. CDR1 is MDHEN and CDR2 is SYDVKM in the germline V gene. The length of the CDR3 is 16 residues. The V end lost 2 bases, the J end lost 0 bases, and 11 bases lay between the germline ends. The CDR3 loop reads CASSLKGFFSNQPQHF. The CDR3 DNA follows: TGTGCCAGCAGTTTAAAGGGTTTCTTTAGCAATCAGCCCCAGCATTTT.

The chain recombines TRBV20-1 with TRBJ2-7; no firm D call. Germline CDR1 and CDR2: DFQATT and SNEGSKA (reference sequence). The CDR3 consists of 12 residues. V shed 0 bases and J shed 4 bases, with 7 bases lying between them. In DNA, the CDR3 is TGCAGTGCTAGAGAGGGAAGGTACGAGCAGTACTTC. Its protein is CSAREGRYEQYF.

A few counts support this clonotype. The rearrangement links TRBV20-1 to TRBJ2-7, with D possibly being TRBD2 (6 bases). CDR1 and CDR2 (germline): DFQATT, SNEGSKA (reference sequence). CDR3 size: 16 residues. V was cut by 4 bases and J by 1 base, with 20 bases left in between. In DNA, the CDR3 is TGCAGTGCTACACCCGGGGGATCGAGGGGTTCCTACGAGCAGTACTTC. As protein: CSATPGGSRGSYEQYF.

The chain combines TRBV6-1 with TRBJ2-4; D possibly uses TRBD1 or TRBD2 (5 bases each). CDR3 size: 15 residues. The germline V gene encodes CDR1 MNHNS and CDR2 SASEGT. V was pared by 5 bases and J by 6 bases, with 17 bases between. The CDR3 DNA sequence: TGTGCCAGCAGTCCCTTTTGGGGCCGGGGAAACATTCAGTACTTC. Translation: CASSPFWGRGNIQYF.

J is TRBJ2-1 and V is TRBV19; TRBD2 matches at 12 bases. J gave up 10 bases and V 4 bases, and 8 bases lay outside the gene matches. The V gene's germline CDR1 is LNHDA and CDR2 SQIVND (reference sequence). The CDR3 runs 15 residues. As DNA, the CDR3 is TGTGCCAGTAGTACACTAGCGGGGGGAGTAGAAGAGCAGTTCTTC. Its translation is CASSTLAGGVEEQFF.